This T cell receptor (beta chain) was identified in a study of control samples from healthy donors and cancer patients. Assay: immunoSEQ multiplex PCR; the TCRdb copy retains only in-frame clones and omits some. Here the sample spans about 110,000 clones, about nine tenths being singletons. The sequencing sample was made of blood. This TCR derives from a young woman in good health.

This CDR3 is CASSQDEGLAGAGELFF. In nucleotides, the CDR3 is TGTGCCAGCAGCCAAGATGAGGGACTAGCGGGCGCCGGGGAGCTGTTTTTT. The chain combines TRBV14 with TRBJ2-2; 12 positions agree with TRBD2. The germline gives CDR1 SGHDN, CDR2 FVKESK. Unmatched junction bases numbered 5, after V lost 0 bases and J lost 6 bases. This CDR3 comprises 17 residues.